The present entry profiles one TCR beta chain with its context. Its target is unknown. Germline assignment: CDR1 MDHEN and CDR2 SYDVKM. The CDR3 covers 13 residues. The V gene end was trimmed by 7 bases and the J gene end by 4 bases; junction bases not matched to a gene: 5. Authors' processing steps: Because ImmunoSEQ provided only junction sequences with no quality scores, the filtering differed. Assay used: immunoSEQ multiplex PCR; TCRdb lists only in-frame clones, some missing. V, J and clone size derive from that table, while D and trimming were established from the DNA sequence. The data hold more than 1,200,000 clones, with 98% to 99% observed a single time. This entry is derived from a study of shared clonotypes between healthy human individuals. CD4+ cells yielded CD45RA+ naive and CD45RA-negative memory subsets. Study observations and caveats: Naive subsets generally had larger estimated richness than memory subsets. Blood alone was sampled, and tissue repertoires likely differ.

The receptor comes from a man aged 25-40 years in good health. The gene calls are TRBV28 and TRBJ2-7; 9 bases are shared with TRBD1. Sequenced: naive CD4+ T cells sorted from blood. Sample subset: CD45RA+ positively selected. The CDR3 DNA is TGTGCCAGCACAGACAGGGGGGGGTACGAGCAGTACTTC. Translation: CASTDRGGYEQYF. The entire variable domain, with the rest obtained from reference TRBV28 and TRBJ2-7, is as follows: DVKVTQSSRYLVKRTGEKVFLECVQDMDHENMFWYRQDPGLGLRLIYFSYDVKMKEKGDIPEGYSVSREKKERFSLILESASTNQTSMYLCASTDRGGYEQYFGPGTRLTVT.